The 9 T cell receptor beta chains listed next were all sequenced from one sample in a study of blood T cell repertoires in COVID-19. The protocol was immunoSEQ multiplex PCR, while the TCRdb copy is restricted to in-frame clones and leaves out a portion. The sample lists 150,000 or so clones; around 86% were seen once. Sequenced input: peripheral blood. The source is a woman in her 70s with COVID-19, enrolled during active disease.

The chain joins TRBV6-1 to TRBJ1-5; possibly TRBD1 for D (5 bases). This CDR3 has 15 residues. Trimming took 3 bases from V and 2 from J, leaving 11 bases between them. From germline, CDR1 is MNHNS and CDR2 SASEGT. The CDR3 sequence is CASSEDPGRNQPQHF. The CDR3 DNA reads TGTGCCAGCAGTGAGGACCCAGGGCGCAATCAGCCCCAGCATTTT.

In its sample, this clone was seen once. The chain combines TRBV5-1 with TRBJ2-7; 11 bases fit TRBD2. V lost 0 bases and J lost 3; bases outside the gene matches: 5. Germline values: CDR1 SGHRS, CDR2 YFSETQ. CDR3 length equals 16 residues. CDR3 protein: CASSLDLAGGHYEQYF. CDR3 in DNA: TGCGCCAGCAGCTTGGATCTAGCGGGGGGCCACTACGAGCAGTACTTC.

This clone was seen more than once but under ten times. Other DNA sequences from this sample encode an identical CDR3 as well. This chain links TRBV3-1 (or the pseudogene TRBV3-2) with TRBJ1-4; 7 bases match TRBD1. Looked up from germline, CDR1 is LGHDT and CDR2 is YNNKEL (reference sequence). J lost 7 bases, V lost 1 base, and 0 bases had no gene match. The CDR3 length is 13 residues. The CDR3 bases are TGTGCCAGCAGCCAAGCAGGGGGTGAAAAACTGTTTTTT. Translating it yields CASSQAGGEKLFF.

The chain has TRBV11-2 and TRBJ2-7; tentatively, D is TRBD1 (5 bases). V gave up 0 bases and J gave up 3 bases, with 12 bases separating them. The CDR3 extends over 15 amino acids. Germline V gene sequence: CDR1 SGHAT, CDR2 FQNNGV. CDR3 loop: CASSLEGQKVYEQYF. DNA of the CDR3: TGTGCCAGCAGCTTAGAAGGACAAAAAGTCTACGAGCAGTACTTC.

This chain links TRBV11-3 with TRBJ1-4; D remains ambiguous. The germline gives CDR1 SGHNT, CDR2 YENEEA. The CDR3 runs to 13 residues. Trimming pared 5 bases from V and 5 bases from J, leaving 9 bases between. The CDR3 region is CASSPGKNEKLFF. For the CDR3, the DNA is TGTGCCAGCAGCCCGGGGAAGAATGAAAAACTGTTTTTT. Complete variable domain (other parts from reference TRBV11-3 and TRBJ1-4): EAGVVQSPRYKIIEKKQPVAFWCNPISGHNTLYWYLQNLGQGPELLIRYENEEAVDDSQLPKDRFSAERLKGVDSTLKIQPAELGDSAVYLCASSPGKNEKLFFGSGTQLSVL.

V is TRBV7-8 and J is TRBJ2-1; no definite D call. The CDR3 runs to 12 residues. V dropped 5 bases and J dropped 9 bases, with 11 bases sitting between them. Germline V gene data show CDR1 as SGHVS and CDR2 as FQNEAQ. CDR3 protein: CASSTSRGEQFF. As DNA, the CDR3 is TGTGCCAGCAGCACCTCTCGCGGTGAGCAGTTCTTC.

The chain joins TRBV7-2 to TRBJ2-1, with D perhaps TRBD2 (6 bases). Trimming pared 1 base from V and 7 bases from J, leaving 17 bases between. Germline V gene data show CDR1 as SGHTA and CDR2 as FQGNSA. CDR3 size: 16 residues. Here the CDR3 reads CASSLGGGVAVNEQFF. Written as DNA, the CDR3 is TGTGCCAGCAGCTTAGGTGGCGGGGTAGCGGTTAATGAGCAGTTCTTC.

The chain carries TRBV25-1 and TRBJ1-1; TRBD1 agrees at 7 bases. V was clipped by 1 base and J by 0 bases; unmatched bases: 5. CDR3 length: 16 residues. CDR1 is MGHDK, CDR2 SYGVNS, per germline. For the CDR3, the DNA is TGTGCCAGCAGTGAATCGAGGGGGCCGATGAACACTGAAGCTTTCTTT. Translated: CASSESRGPMNTEAFF.

The rearrangement joins TRBV9 to TRBJ2-3, with 12 bases aligning to TRBD2. The CDR3 contains 16 residues. Germline CDR1 SGDLS, CDR2 YYNGEE. Trimming at V came to 1 base and at J to 3 bases, leaving 3 bases not matched to a gene. In nucleotides, the CDR3 is TGTGCCAGCAGCGTATGGCTAGCGGGGGGGACAGATACGCAGTATTTT. It translates to CASSVWLAGGTDTQYF.